The entry that follows covers one T cell receptor (beta chain) sequence. The data originate from a study of T cell repertoires in ileal Crohn's disease. V dropped 0 bases and J dropped 4 bases, with 16 bases sitting between them. The CDR3 sequence is 18 residues long. The V gene's germline CDR1 is SGHVS and CDR2 FNYEAQ. Using immunoSEQ multiplex PCR, the repertoire was profiled, and TCRdb retains in-frame clones only, with some absent. This repertoire shows approximately 12,000 clones, about 70% found once; its top ten account for around 4.2%. Sequencing was carried out using ileal tissue. This sequence originates from an adult with Crohn's disease. The J gene is TRBJ2-6, the V gene TRBV7-6; D remains unclear. This CDR3 reads CASSLARSQTTGANVLTF. The CDR3 nucleotides read TGTGCCAGCAGCTTAGCGCGGTCCCAGACGACCGGGGCCAACGTCCTGACTTTC.